The 30 T cell receptor beta chains presented below share a single source sample, sequenced in a study of blood T cell repertoires in COVID-19. Sequencing was performed with immunoSEQ multiplex PCR; in TCRdb, only in-frame clones are kept and a portion is missing. Of 210,000 or so clones in the sample, roughly 87% were seen once. The sequencing sample was made of peripheral blood. All receptors come from a man between 35 and 55 years old with active or convalescent COVID-19.

The V and J genes are TRBV7-6 and TRBJ1-3, with 7 bases fitting TRBD1. V gave up 3 bases and J gave up 3 bases; unmatched junction bases: 8. Germline V gives CDR1 SGHVS, CDR2 FNYEAQ. The CDR3 covers 16 residues. The CDR3 loop reads CASSLVQGVIGNTIYF. In nucleotides, the CDR3 is TGTGCCAGCAGCTTGGTTCAGGGGGTCATTGGAAACACCATATATTTT.

V gene TRBV6-5 combines with J gene TRBJ1-5, with D perhaps matching TRBD1 (6 bases). This CDR3 has 14 amino acids. Trimming shortened V by 5 bases and J by 9 bases, and 17 bases separated the two germline ends. In germline, CDR1 is MNHEY, CDR2 SVGAGI. Written as DNA, the CDR3 is TGTGCCAGCAGTCCCCTGACAGGCCACACGCCCCAGCATTTT. It codes for CASSPLTGHTPQHF.

The rearrangement uses TRBV6-5 and TRBJ2-1; TRBD2 agrees at 8 bases. In germline, CDR1 is MNHEY, CDR2 SVGAGI. The CDR3 is made up of 15 amino acids. V trimming: 7 bases; J trimming: 4 bases; junction bases outside the gene matches: 9. The CDR3 DNA sequence: TGTGCCAGCACTAAAACTAGCGGAGATTACAATGAGCAGTTCTTC. Encoded protein: CASTKTSGDYNEQFF.

The genes are TRBV19 and TRBJ2-2; perhaps TRBD1 as D (6 bases). Trimming took 10 bases from V and 3 from J, leaving 24 bases between them. The CDR3 consists of 17 residues. From germline, CDR1 is LNHDA and CDR2 SQIVND (reference sequence). DNA for the CDR3: TGTGCCACCTCAAAGTGGGTTCAGGGGATAGACACCGGGGAGCTGTTTTTT. This gives the protein CATSKWVQGIDTGELFF.

CDR3 bases: TGTGCCAGCAGTCGCTGGGTAGAGACAAGCACAGATACGCAGTATTTT. It yields the protein CASSRWVETSTDTQYF. The chain carries TRBV27 and TRBJ2-3, with unresolved D. Germline CDR1 and CDR2: MNHEY and SMNVEV (reference sequence). Trimming cost V 5 bases and J 0 bases, with 15 bases left between them. The CDR3 length is 16 residues.

This chain connects TRBV28 to TRBJ1-2; weak D call: TRBD1 (5 bases). This CDR3 spans 14 amino acids. The germline V and J ends were trimmed by 7 bases and 0 bases, with 12 bases remaining between them. The germline V gene encodes CDR1 MDHEN and CDR2 SYDVKM. The CDR3 spells CASIAGGSNYGYTF. CDR3 DNA sequence: TGTGCCAGCATCGCGGGGGGATCTAACTATGGCTACACCTTC.

The V gene is TRBV5-1, the J gene TRBJ1-4, with 8 bases aligning to TRBD1. This CDR3 has 18 residues. Germline-derived CDR1 and CDR2 are SGHRS and YFSETQ. J was trimmed by 3 bases and V by 3 bases; bases with no gene match: 13. The CDR3 here is CASSYASGGRIPNEKLFF. The CDR3 DNA reads TGCGCCAGCAGCTACGCCTCAGGGGGCAGGATACCTAATGAAAAACTGTTTTTT.

The chain carries TRBV5-3 and TRBJ1-2; no reliable D call. TRBV5-3 is an ORF, and what it does is uncertain. This CDR3 has 14 amino acids. Trimming cost V 0 bases and J 5 bases, with 11 bases left between them. The CDR3 coding sequence is TGTGCCAGAAGCTTGGTCGTCCGGTTTTATGGCTACACCTTC. Translated, it gives CARSLVVRFYGYTF.

This clone was observed a few times. The V and J genes are TRBV6-1 and TRBJ2-2; no reliable D call. Germline lookup yields CDR1 MNHNS and CDR2 SASEGT. V lost 1 base and J lost 6, with 6 bases in between. There are 13 residues in the CDR3. CDR3 region: CASSEVSPGELFF. The CDR3 bases are TGTGCCAGCAGTGAAGTTAGCCCCGGGGAGCTGTTTTTT.

This chain joins TRBV28 and TRBJ2-7, with 8 bases aligning to TRBD2. Germline CDR1 reads MDHEN; CDR2 reads SYDVKM. Germline trimming cut 2 bases from V and 3 bases from J; bases unmatched to any gene: 3. There are 14 residues in the CDR3. CDR3 protein: CASSLVRGVYEQYF. The CDR3 DNA sequence: TGTGCCAGCAGTTTAGTGCGGGGGGTCTACGAGCAGTACTTC.

The rearrangement joins TRBV30 to TRBJ2-5; no definite D call. The germline gives CDR1 GTSNPN, CDR2 SVGIG (reference sequence). Trimming removed 3 bases at V and 5 bases at J, with 7 bases between. This CDR3 is 11 amino acids long. CDR3 loop: CAWRTGETQYF. CDR3 DNA: TGTGCCTGGAGGACTGGGGAGACCCAGTACTTC.

The gene calls are TRBV2 and TRBJ2-3; TRBD2 aligns across 13 bases. Losses at the gene ends were 7 bases for V and 3 bases for J; bases not matched to a gene: 13. The germline CDR1 and CDR2 sequences are SNHLY and FYNNEI. CDR3 length: 18 residues. The CDR3 is CASKGYGLAGVSTDTQYF. CDR3 sequence (DNA): TGTGCCAGCAAAGGTTATGGACTAGCGGGGGTGTCGACAGATACGCAGTATTTT.

The chain recombines TRBV7-9 with TRBJ1-1; D may be TRBD1 (6 bases). CDR1 is SEHNR, CDR2 FQNEAQ, per germline (reference sequence). The CDR3 runs 15 residues. Deletions cut 4 bases from V and 0 bases from J, with 12 bases between. CDR3 in DNA: TGTGCCAGCAGCTCCCCCGGACAGATGAACACTGAAGCTTTCTTT. This encodes CASSSPGQMNTEAFF. The whole variable domain, remainder taken from reference TRBV7-9 and TRBJ1-1, is DTGVSQNPRHKITKRGQNVTFRCDPISEHNRLYWYRQTLGQGPEFLTYFQNEAQLEKSRLLSDRFSAERPKGSFSTLEIQRTEQGDSAMYLCASSSPGQMNTEAFFGQGTRLTVV.

This chain links TRBV11-2 with TRBJ1-3; the match to TRBD1 covers 7 bases. With V trimmed by 2 bases and J by 4 bases, 8 bases remained unmatched. Germline loops: CDR1 SGHAT, CDR2 FQNNGV. This CDR3 is built from 16 residues. The CDR3 spells CASSLQGQLSGNTIYF. The CDR3 DNA is TGTGCCAGCAGCTTACAGGGACAGCTTTCCGGAAACACCATATATTTT. The whole variable domain, remainder taken from reference TRBV11-2 and TRBJ1-3, is EAGVAQSPRYKIIEKRQSVAFWCNPISGHATLYWYQQILGQGPKLLIQFQNNGVVDDSQLPKDRFSAERLKGVDSTLKIQPAKLEDSAVYLCASSLQGQLSGNTIYFGEGSWLTVV.

This chain connects TRBV27 to TRBJ2-7; no clear D. Germline-derived CDR1 and CDR2 are MNHEY and SMNVEV (reference sequence). Trimming shortened V by 3 bases and J by 3 bases, and 9 bases separated the two germline ends. CDR3 size: 13 residues. CDR3 region: CASSLGSNYEQYF. CDR3 DNA sequence: TGTGCCAGCAGTTTGGGTAGCAACTACGAGCAGTACTTC.

The chain is built from TRBV7-9 and TRBJ1-6; D possibly corresponds to TRBD1 (6 bases). The CDR3 extends over 12 amino acids. Trimming left V 1 base short and J 14 bases short, with 9 bases between. Germline V lookup: CDR1 SEHNR, CDR2 FQNEAQ (reference sequence). The CDR3 loop is CASSLEGHTLHF. Here the CDR3 DNA reads TGTGCCAGCAGCTTAGAGGGACATACCCTCCACTTT.

The chain is built from TRBV25-1 and TRBJ1-1, with 9 positions matching TRBD1. This CDR3 is built from 15 residues. V lost 4 bases and J lost 11; bases outside the gene matches: 14. Per germline, CDR1 MGHDK and CDR2 SYGVNS. The CDR3 nucleotides read TGTGCCAGCAGTGCGGCCGGGACAGGGACGTTGCGGGCTTTCTTT. It specifies CASSAAGTGTLRAFF. Combining the CDR3 with reference TRBV25-1 and TRBJ1-1 gives the whole variable domain EADIYQTPRYLVIGTGKKITLECSQTMGHDKMYWYQQDPGMELHLIHYSYGVNSTEKGDLSSESTVSRIRTEHFPLTLESARPSHTSQYLCASSAAGTGTLRAFFGQGTRLTVV.

This sequence joins TRBV6-1 and TRBJ1-1; D is unresolved. CDR1 MNHNS and CDR2 SASEGT come from the germline V gene. The CDR3 totals 16 residues. Trimming took 1 base from V and 2 from J, leaving 14 bases between them. CDR3 sequence reads: CASSEEAAVLNTEAFF. The CDR3 nucleotides read TGTGCCAGCAGTGAAGAGGCGGCAGTCCTAAACACTGAAGCTTTCTTT.

The gene calls are TRBV27 and TRBJ1-2; the match to TRBD1 covers 7 bases. This CDR3 region has 13 residues. Germline trimming cut 5 bases from V and 7 bases from J; bases unmatched to any gene: 7. Germline V gene data show CDR1 as MNHEY and CDR2 as SMNVEV (reference sequence). In nucleotides, the CDR3 is TGTGCCAGCAGTCCCAGGGGGATTGGTGGCTACACCTTC. This sequence encodes CASSPRGIGGYTF.

The rearrangement joins TRBV3-1 (or the pseudogene TRBV3-2) to TRBJ1-6; unclear D gene. This CDR3 comprises 16 residues. Trimming pared 3 bases from V and 9 bases from J, leaving 18 bases between. CDR1 LGHDT and CDR2 YNNKEL come from the germline V gene (reference sequence). The CDR3 coding sequence is TGTGCCAGCAGCCACGATAACGGAGGTCTGGGTTCACCCCTCCACTTT. It yields the protein CASSHDNGGLGSPLHF.

The V call is TRBV5-1, the J call TRBJ1-1; D is undetermined. CDR1 is SGHRS and CDR2 is YFSETQ in the germline V gene. The CDR3 is 19 residues long. Trimming cost V 0 bases and J 4 bases, with 25 bases left between them. CDR3 sequence (DNA): TGCGCCAGCAGCTTGGCCGCAACCGGGAGAACATCAGGAGGCACTGAAGCTTTCTTT. Residues: CASSLAATGRTSGGTEAFF.

CDR3 DNA: TGTGCCAGCAGCCCTCACAATGAGCAGTTCTTC. Translation: CASSPHNEQFF. This chain links TRBV7-2 with TRBJ2-1; D gene ambiguous. Germline CDR1 SGHTA, CDR2 FQGNSA. The CDR3 has 11 residues. Trimming took 5 bases from V and 5 from J, leaving 4 bases between them.

V is TRBV15 and J is TRBJ1-6; 7 nucleotides match TRBD1. Looked up from germline, CDR1 is LNHNV and CDR2 is YYDKDF (reference sequence). The CDR3 has 16 residues. With 0 bases clipped from V and 6 bases from J, the junction kept 5 bases outside the gene matches. The CDR3 DNA sequence: TGTGCCACCAGCAGAGATCTCAACAGGGGTAATTCACCCCTCCACTTT. Amino acid sequence: CATSRDLNRGNSPLHF.

The V and J genes are TRBV19 and TRBJ1-3; 7 nucleotides line up with TRBD1. Germline CDR1 LNHDA, CDR2 SQIVND (reference sequence). V lost 10 bases to trimming and J lost 0 bases; unmatched junction nucleotides: 9. This CDR3 comprises 15 residues. The CDR3 DNA follows: TGTGCCACCCGGACAGGCGATAGCTCTGGAAACACCATATATTTT. Protein product: CATRTGDSSGNTIYF. Full variable domain (outside the CDR3, taken from reference TRBV19 and TRBJ1-3): DGGITQSPKYLFRKEGQNVTLSCEQNLNHDAMYWYRQDPGQGLRLIYYSQIVNDFQKGDIAEGYSVSREKKESFPLTVTSAQKNPTAFYLCATRTGDSSGNTIYFGEGSWLTVV.

This clone occurred once. The chain is built from TRBV5-1 and TRBJ2-2; TRBD1 aligns across 9 bases. The CDR3 contains 16 residues. Germline values: CDR1 SGHRS, CDR2 YFSETQ. V dropped 1 base and J dropped 4; count of bases not matched to a gene: 5. The CDR3 spells CASSLQGQGVTGELFF. The CDR3 nucleotides are TGCGCCAGCAGCTTGCAGGGACAGGGTGTCACCGGGGAGCTGTTTTTT.

This clone was observed a handful of times. The rearrangement links TRBV10-2 to TRBJ1-1, with D possibly TRBD1 on 6 matching bases. CDR1 is WSHSY, CDR2 SAAADI, per germline. The length of the CDR3 is 12 residues. V lost 3 bases and J lost 11, with 13 bases in between. CDR3 in amino acids: CASSDLQGSAFF. CDR3 DNA sequence: TGCGCCAGCAGTGATTTACAGGGATCCGCTTTCTTT.

V and J are TRBV18 and TRBJ2-7; TRBD1 is a possible D gene (5 bases). Germline V gives CDR1 KGHSH, CDR2 LQKENI. V lost 4 bases, J lost 2 bases, and 9 bases lay in between. The CDR3 runs to 13 residues. CDR3 sequence (DNA): TGTGCCAGCTCACAGGGGCGCACCTACGAGCAGTACTTC. This sequence encodes CASSQGRTYEQYF.

The rearrangement links TRBV9 to TRBJ2-1, with 9 bases identical to TRBD1. The CDR3 runs 20 residues. The germline CDR1 and CDR2 sequences are SGDLS and YYNGEE. V shed 3 bases, J shed 0 bases, and the junction held 16 bases outside the gene matches. The CDR3 nucleotides read TGTGCCAGCAGCGCCGGGACAGCCGGGACAGGGACGAGCTCCTACAATGAGCAGTTCTTC. Amino acids: CASSAGTAGTGTSSYNEQFF.

CDR3 sequence reads: CASSLVTGMNTEAFF. The CDR3 DNA sequence: TGCGCCAGCAGCTTGGTGACAGGAATGAACACTGAAGCTTTCTTT. V gene TRBV5-1 combines with J gene TRBJ1-1, with a tentative D call TRBD1 (6 bases). The germline V gene has CDR1 SGHRS and CDR2 YFSETQ. V was trimmed by 0 bases and J by 0 bases, leaving 9 bases between them. The CDR3 contains 15 residues.

The rearrangement links TRBV11-2 to TRBJ2-7; TRBD2 matches at 11 bases. The V gene end was trimmed by 3 bases and the J gene end by 4 bases; junction bases not matched to a gene: 8. CDR1 and CDR2 (germline): SGHAT, FQNNGV. This CDR3 is 16 amino acids long. The CDR3 here is CASSFLGVAGGYEQYF. CDR3 sequence (DNA): TGTGCCAGCAGCTTTCTTGGGGTAGCGGGAGGGTACGAGCAGTACTTC.